At least ten counts were recorded for the clone carrying this T cell receptor beta chain. Antigen: not known. TCRdb re-derived calls from the 5' RACE reads in MiXCR, one entry per CDR3 protein. The table shows about 92,000 distinct CDR3 sequences, with approximately 12% occurring only once. This record comes from a study of spatial heterogeneity in lung cancer. Study-level information: A consistent excess of beta-chain over alpha-chain sequences was detected. Within raw reads, each unique TCR and UMI combination appeared on average more than ten times.

The sample's time point: sample taken at primary tumor resection. The authors sequenced whole RNA from tumor, nontumor lung or frozen PBMC without sorting. The donors comprised about 65 untreated early-stage non-small cell lung cancer patients. General study points: Circulating ubiquitous expanded tumor TCRs were observed more frequently at resection than at follow-up.

This CDR3 region has 14 residues. V was shortened by 0 bases and J by 4 bases, with 9 bases between the two germline ends. CDR1 is SGHDT and CDR2 is YYEEEE in the germline V gene. Sequenced material: PBMCs, taken at surgery. This chain links TRBV5-6 with TRBJ2-3; D uncertain. The clonotype comes from a male donor with early-stage non-small cell lung cancer. CDR3 sequence: CASSLEVGADTQYF. The CDR3 DNA reads as TGTGCCAGCAGCTTGGAGGTCGGCGCAGATACGCAGTATTTT.